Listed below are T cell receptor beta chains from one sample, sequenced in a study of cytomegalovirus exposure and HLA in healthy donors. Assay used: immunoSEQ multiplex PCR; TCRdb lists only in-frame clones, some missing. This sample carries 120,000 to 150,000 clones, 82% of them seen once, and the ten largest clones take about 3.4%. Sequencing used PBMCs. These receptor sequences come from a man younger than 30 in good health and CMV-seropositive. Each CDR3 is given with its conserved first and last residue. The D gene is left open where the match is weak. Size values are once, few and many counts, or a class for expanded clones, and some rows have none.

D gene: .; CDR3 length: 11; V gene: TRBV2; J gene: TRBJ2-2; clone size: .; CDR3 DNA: TGTGCCAGCAGGTGGGAGTCCGAGCTGTTTTTT; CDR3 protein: CASRWESELFF
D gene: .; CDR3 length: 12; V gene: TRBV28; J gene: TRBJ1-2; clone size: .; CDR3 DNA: TGTGCCAGCAGCGCGCGGGGGAAAGGCTACACCTTC; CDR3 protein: CASSARGKGYTF
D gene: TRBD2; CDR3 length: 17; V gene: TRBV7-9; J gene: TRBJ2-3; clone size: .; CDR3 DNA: TGTGCCAGCAGCTTAGCGGGCGTGACTAGCGGCCGAGATACGCAGTATTTT; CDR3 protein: CASSLAGVTSGRDTQYF
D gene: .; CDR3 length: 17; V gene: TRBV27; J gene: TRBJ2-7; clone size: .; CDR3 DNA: TGTGCCAGCAGTTTTCAAAACGGCGGGACGAGCTCCTACGAGCAGTACTTC; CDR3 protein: CASSFQNGGTSSYEQYF
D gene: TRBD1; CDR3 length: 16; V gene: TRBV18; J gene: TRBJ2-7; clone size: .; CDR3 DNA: TGTGCCAGCTCACCACTAGAGACAGGGAAGATCCACGAGCAGTACTTC; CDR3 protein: CASSPLETGKIHEQYF
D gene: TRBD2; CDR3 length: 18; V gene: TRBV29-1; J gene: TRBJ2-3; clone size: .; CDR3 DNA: TGCAGCCTCCTCTACAAGGCCGGGACTAGCGGGAGTCGGGATACGCAGTATTTT; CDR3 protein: CSLLYKAGTSGSRDTQYF
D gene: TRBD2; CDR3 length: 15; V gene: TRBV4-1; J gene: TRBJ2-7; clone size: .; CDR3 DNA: TGCGCCAGCAGCCAACTAGCGGGAGGACTACGAGGGCAGTACTTC; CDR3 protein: CASSQLAGGLRGQYF
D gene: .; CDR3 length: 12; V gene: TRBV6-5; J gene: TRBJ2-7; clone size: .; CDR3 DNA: TGTGCCAGCAGTTACCCAGGGCAGGGGCAGTACTTC; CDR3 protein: CASSYPGQGQYF
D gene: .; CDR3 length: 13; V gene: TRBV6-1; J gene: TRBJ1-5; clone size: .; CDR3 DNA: TGTGCCAGCAGTGCCAGGGAGGCTCAGCCCCAGCATTTT; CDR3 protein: CASSAREAQPQHF
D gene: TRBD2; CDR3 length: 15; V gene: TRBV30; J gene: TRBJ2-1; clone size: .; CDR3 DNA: TGTGCCTGGACCCACGGACTAGTTGCCTACAATGAGCAGTTCTTC; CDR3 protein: CAWTHGLVAYNEQFF
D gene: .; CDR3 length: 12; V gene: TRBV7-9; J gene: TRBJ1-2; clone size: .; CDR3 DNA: TGTGCCAGCAGCTTTGACAGCTATGGCTACACCTTC; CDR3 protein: CASSFDSYGYTF
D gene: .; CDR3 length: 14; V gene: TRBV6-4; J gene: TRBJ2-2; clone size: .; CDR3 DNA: TGTGCCAGCAGTGAAGAGGGCCCCACCGGGGAGCTGTTTTTT; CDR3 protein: CASSEEGPTGELFF
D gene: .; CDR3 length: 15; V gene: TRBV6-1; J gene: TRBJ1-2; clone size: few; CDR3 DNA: TGTGCCAGCAGCGAAAAGAGGCCTCTGAACTATGGCTACACCTTC; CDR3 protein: CASSEKRPLNYGYTF
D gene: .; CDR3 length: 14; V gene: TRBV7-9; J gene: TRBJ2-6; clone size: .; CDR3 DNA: TGTGCCAGCAGCCCCCGAGCTGGGGCCAACGTCCTGACTTTC; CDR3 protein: CASSPRAGANVLTF
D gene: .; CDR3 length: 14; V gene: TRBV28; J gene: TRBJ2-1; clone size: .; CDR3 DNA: TGTGCCAGCACGGGCGACAGGAACTACAATGAGCAGTTCTTC; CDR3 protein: CASTGDRNYNEQFF
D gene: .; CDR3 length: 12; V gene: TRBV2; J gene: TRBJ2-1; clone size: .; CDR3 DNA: TGTGCCAGCAGTGCTCAGGGAAGTGAGCAGTTCTTC; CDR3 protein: CASSAQGSEQFF
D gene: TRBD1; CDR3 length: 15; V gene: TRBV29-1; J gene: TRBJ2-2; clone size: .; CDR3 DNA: TGCAGCGTTGATCTGGGACAGGTCAACACCGGGGAGCTGTTTTTT; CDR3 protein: CSVDLGQVNTGELFF
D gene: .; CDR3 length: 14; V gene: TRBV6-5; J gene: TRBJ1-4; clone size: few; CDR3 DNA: TGTGCCAGCAGCCCTACTCTAACTAATGAAAAACTGTTTTTT; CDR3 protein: CASSPTLTNEKLFF
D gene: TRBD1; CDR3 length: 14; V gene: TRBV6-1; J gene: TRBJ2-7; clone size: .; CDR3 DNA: TGTGCCAGCAGTGCGGGACAGGGCAAGTACGAGCAGTACTTC; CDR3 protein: CASSAGQGKYEQYF
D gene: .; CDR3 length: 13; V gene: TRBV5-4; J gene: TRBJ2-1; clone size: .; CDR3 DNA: TGTGCCAGCAGCTTGCCCCCGCAGAATGAGCAGTTCTTC; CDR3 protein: CASSLPPQNEQFF
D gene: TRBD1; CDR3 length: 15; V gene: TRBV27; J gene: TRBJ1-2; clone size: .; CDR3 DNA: TGTGCCAGCAGTCTCCGGACAGGGGTTAACTATGGCTACACCTTC; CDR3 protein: CASSLRTGVNYGYTF
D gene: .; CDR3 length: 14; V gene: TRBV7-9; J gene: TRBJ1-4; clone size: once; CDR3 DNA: TGTGCCAGCAGCGACGGACAGCCGAATGAAAAACTGTTTTTT; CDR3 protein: CASSDGQPNEKLFF
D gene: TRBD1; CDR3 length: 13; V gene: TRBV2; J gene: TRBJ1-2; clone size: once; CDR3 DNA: TGTGCCAGCAGTGGACAGGGGATGTCTGGCTACACCTTC; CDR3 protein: CASSGQGMSGYTF
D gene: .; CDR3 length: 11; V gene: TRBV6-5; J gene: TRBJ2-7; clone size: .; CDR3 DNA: TGTGCCAGCAGCCGTGGCCACGAGCAGTACTTC; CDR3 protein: CASSRGHEQYF
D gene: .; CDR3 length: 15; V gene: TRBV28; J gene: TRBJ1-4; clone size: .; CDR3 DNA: TGTGCCAGCAATGGAGCGGGGGCGGTGGGGGAAAAACTGTTTTTT; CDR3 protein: CASNGAGAVGEKLFF
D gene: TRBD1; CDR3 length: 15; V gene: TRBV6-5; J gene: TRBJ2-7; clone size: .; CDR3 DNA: TGTGCCAGCAGCCCCTCCGACAGGGAATCGAGCGAGCAGTACTTC; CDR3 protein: CASSPSDRESSEQYF
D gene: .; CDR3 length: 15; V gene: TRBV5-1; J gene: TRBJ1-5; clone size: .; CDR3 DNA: TGCGCCAGCAGTCTGGGGGGGGCCGGGAGTCAGCCCCAGCATTTT; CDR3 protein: CASSLGGAGSQPQHF
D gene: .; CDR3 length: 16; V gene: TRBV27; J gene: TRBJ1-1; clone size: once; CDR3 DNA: TGTGCCAGCGGTTCTCCGGGAGCAGATGACAACACTGAAGCTTTCTTT; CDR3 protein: CASGSPGADDNTEAFF
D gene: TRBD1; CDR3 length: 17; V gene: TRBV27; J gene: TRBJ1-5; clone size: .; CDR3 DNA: TGTGCCAGCAGTTTACAGGGGGCGCAGGGGTACAATCAGCCCCAGCATTTT; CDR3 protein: CASSLQGAQGYNQPQHF
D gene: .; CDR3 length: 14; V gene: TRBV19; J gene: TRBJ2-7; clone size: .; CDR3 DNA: TGTGCCAGTAGTTCCCGACGCGGCTCCTACGAGCAGTACTTC; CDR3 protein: CASSSRRGSYEQYF
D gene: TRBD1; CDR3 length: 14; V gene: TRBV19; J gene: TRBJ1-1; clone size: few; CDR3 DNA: TGTGCCAGTAGTAATGACAGGGTAGGCACTGAAGCTTTCTTT; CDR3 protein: CASSNDRVGTEAFF
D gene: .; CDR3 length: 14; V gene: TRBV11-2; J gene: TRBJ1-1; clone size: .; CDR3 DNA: TGTGCCAGCAGCCGTGGGTATAGGGAGACTGAAGCTTTCTTT; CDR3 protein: CASSRGYRETEAFF
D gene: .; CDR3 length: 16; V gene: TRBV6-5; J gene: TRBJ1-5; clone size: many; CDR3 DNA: TGTGCCAGCAGTTACTCGCCGGACAGTATAAATCAGCCCCAGCATTTT; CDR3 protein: CASSYSPDSINQPQHF
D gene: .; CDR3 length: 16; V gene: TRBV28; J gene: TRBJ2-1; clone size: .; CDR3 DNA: TGTGCCAGCAGTTCCGGGCTTAAGGGGTCCTACAATGAGCAGTTCTTC; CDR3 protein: CASSSGLKGSYNEQFF
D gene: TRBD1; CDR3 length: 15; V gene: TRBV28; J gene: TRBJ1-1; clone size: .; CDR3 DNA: TGTGCCAGCAGTTTACAAGGACAGGGTATAAGCGAAGCTTTCTTT; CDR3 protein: CASSLQGQGISEAFF
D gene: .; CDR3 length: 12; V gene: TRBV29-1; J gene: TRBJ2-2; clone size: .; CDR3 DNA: TGCAGCGCCGACAGTCTCACCGGGGAGCTGTTTTTT; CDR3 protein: CSADSLTGELFF
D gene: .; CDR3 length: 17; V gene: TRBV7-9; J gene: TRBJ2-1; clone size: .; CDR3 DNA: TGTGCCAGCAGCTCACTAAGCGGGCACAACACTTTATTTGTGCAGTTCTTC; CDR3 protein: CASSSLSGHNTLFVQFF
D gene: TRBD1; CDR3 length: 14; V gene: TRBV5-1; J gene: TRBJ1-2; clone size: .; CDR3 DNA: TGCGCCAGCAGCTTTTTGAGAACAGGGGGTGGCTACACCTTC; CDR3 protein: CASSFLRTGGGYTF
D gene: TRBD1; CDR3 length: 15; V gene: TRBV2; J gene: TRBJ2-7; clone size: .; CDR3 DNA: TGTGCCAGCAGCCCTCTGGGACAGGGGGTAGGCGAGCAGTACTTC; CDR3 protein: CASSPLGQGVGEQYF
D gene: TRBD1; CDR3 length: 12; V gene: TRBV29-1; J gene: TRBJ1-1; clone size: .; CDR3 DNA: TGCAGCGCCAGACAGGGGGTCGCTGAAGCTTTCTTT; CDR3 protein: CSARQGVAEAFF
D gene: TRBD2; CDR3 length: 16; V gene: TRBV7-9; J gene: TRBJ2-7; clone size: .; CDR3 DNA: TGTGCCAGCAGCTACGACTCGTGGGAGGGCTCCTACGAGCAGTACTTC; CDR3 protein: CASSYDSWEGSYEQYF
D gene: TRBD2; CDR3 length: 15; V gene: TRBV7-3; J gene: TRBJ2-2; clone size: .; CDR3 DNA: TGTGCCAGCAGCCCTAGCGGGGTAAACACCGGGGAGCTGTTTTTT; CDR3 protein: CASSPSGVNTGELFF
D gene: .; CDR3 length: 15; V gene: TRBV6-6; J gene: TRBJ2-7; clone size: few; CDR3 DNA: TGTGCCAGCAGTTACTCGGAGGCAGGGGAGTACGAGCAGTACTTC; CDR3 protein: CASSYSEAGEYEQYF
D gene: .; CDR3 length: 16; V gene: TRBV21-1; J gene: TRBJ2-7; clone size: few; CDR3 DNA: TGTGCCAGCAGCACCGAGGGAGCGGGAGGTAGTTACGAGCAGTACTTC; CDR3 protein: CASSTEGAGGSYEQYF
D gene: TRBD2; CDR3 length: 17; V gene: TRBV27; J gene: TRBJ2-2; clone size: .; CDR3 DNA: TGTGCCAGCAGCCCATTACTAGCGGTTGCGAACACCGGGGAGCTGTTTTTT; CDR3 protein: CASSPLLAVANTGELFF
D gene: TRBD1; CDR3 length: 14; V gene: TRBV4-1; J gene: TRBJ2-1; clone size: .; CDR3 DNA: TGCGCCAGCAGCCTGCGACAGGGTTCATATGAGCAGTTCTTC; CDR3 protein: CASSLRQGSYEQFF